One sample yielded the 25 T cell receptor beta chains listed below, sequenced in a study of immune heterogeneity within non-small cell lung tumors (dated by TCRdb to 2017 to 2018). For the TCR template, genomic DNA was extracted from bulk tumor tissue, and approximately 600 ng of gDNA was amplified for each sample. Multiple biopsies per primary tumor were taken during surgery, spaced as far apart as possible within the tumor mass. The study cohort was described as untreated, and patients were newly diagnosed NSCLC cases undergoing curative surgery. The reads were generated on a HiSeq X Ten. The TCR beta CDR3 region was amplified with a multiplex PCR system whose first round of around 11 cycles used 32 V-gene forward primers and 13 J-gene reverse primers. Through fastp at Q25 and MiXCR, TCRdb rebuilt clones from the public reads, retaining in-frame beta chains. When rows share a CDR3 protein, they turn into one entry using the most common DNA and genes. This sample comprises over a thousand distinct CDR3 sequences, approximately 34% of them detected only once. Of the sample, about 39% falls within the top ten clones.

Sequenced input: lung tumor tissue. The receptors derive from a man aged 55-75 years with non-small cell lung cancer.

This clonotype is classed as medium-sized. The V and J genes are TRBV5-1 and TRBJ2-3; 7 bases are a match to TRBD2. The germline V gene has CDR1 SGHRS and CDR2 YFSETQ. The J segment lost 3 bases and the V segment lost 5 bases, leaving 6 bases of the junction unmatched. There are 14 residues in the CDR3. The CDR3 loop reads CASRSGGSTDTQYF. In DNA form, the CDR3 reads TGCGCCAGCAGATCGGGCGGGAGTACAGATACGCAGTATTTT. The full variable domain, completed using reference TRBV5-1 and TRBJ2-3, is KAGVTQTPRYLIKTRGQQVTLSCSPISGHRSVSWYQQTPGQGLQFLFEYFSETQRNKGNFPGRFSGRQFSNSRSEMNVSTLELGDSALYLCASRSGGSTDTQYFGPGTRLTVL.

The chain employs TRBV19 and TRBJ2-3; TRBD1 matches at 8 bases. Germline assignment: CDR1 LNHDA and CDR2 SQIVND (reference sequence). With V trimmed by 7 bases and J by 2 bases, 8 bases remained unmatched. The CDR3 has 15 residues. Written as DNA, the CDR3 is TGTGCCAGTATTATCCGGACAGGGCCCACAGATACGCAGTATTTT. This encodes CASIIRTGPTDTQYF.

This clonotype is classed as medium-sized (0.01 to 0.1%). V usage is TRBV28 and J usage is TRBJ2-1; D is possibly TRBD1 (7 bases). This CDR3 is built from 17 residues. The V gene's germline CDR1 is MDHEN and CDR2 SYDVKM. V was trimmed by 4 bases and J by 3 bases, leaving 19 bases between them. CDR3 protein: CASSSFLTGRDYNEQFF. CDR3 bases: TGTGCCAGCAGTTCTTTCCTGACAGGGCGGGACTACAATGAGCAGTTCTTC.

V gene TRBV12-3 or TRBV12-4 combines with J gene TRBJ2-1, with D perhaps given as TRBD1 or TRBD2 (5 bases each). This CDR3 is built from 16 residues. Between the trimmed V and J ends, which lost 4 bases and 2 bases, there was a span of 15 bases. The CDR3 DNA reads TGTGCCAGCAGTTCGGGGCCGGGGATCCCCTACAATGAGCAGTTCTTC. Encoded protein: CASSSGPGIPYNEQFF.

A note on this clonotype: This may stem from a read error, because a much larger clone lies one nucleotide away. CDR3 loop: CASSEMGRGGSRNEQVF. The CDR3, as DNA: TGTGCCAGCAGTGAAATGGGACGTGGCGGGAGTAGGAATGAGCAGGTCTTC. This rearrangement joins TRBV6-1 to TRBJ2-1; 7 nucleotides line up with TRBD2. The CDR3 extends over 17 amino acids. Germline CDR1 is MNHNS and CDR2 is SASEGT.

The chain uses TRBV12-3 or TRBV12-4 and TRBJ1-5; TRBD1 aligns across 8 bases. The CDR3 spans 15 residues. V lost 5 bases and J lost 4; bases outside the gene matches: 7. The CDR3 loop is CASSLPQGANQPQHF. For the CDR3, the DNA is TGTGCCAGCAGTCTCCCCCAGGGGGCGAATCAGCCCCAGCATTTT.

The gene calls are TRBV6-9 and TRBJ1-3; tentative D call: TRBD1 (5 bases). CDR1 MNHGY and CDR2 SVAAGI come from the germline V gene. This CDR3 spans 14 amino acids. Deletions cut 2 bases from V and 4 bases from J, with 9 bases between. The CDR3 sequence is CASSYGGGGNTIYF. The CDR3 DNA is TGTGCCAGCAGTTATGGGGGGGGAGGAAACACCATATATTTT.

The V gene is TRBV9, the J gene TRBJ1-1; D may be TRBD1 (5 bases). The V and J ends lost 9 bases and 0 bases respectively, with 18 bases between them. Germline CDR1 SGDLS, CDR2 YYNGEE. The CDR3 extends over 15 amino acids. CDR3 nucleotides: TGTGCCACCAACCGGGGGGACCACATGAACACTGAAGCTTTCTTT. Translation gives CATNRGDHMNTEAFF.

Only a few counts were recorded for this clonotype. The chain combines TRBV6-1 with TRBJ2-4; 8 bases are shared with TRBD1. The J segment lost 3 bases and the V segment lost 6 bases, leaving 7 bases of the junction unmatched. This CDR3 has 15 amino acids. Germline-derived CDR1 and CDR2 are MNHNS and SASEGT. CDR3 in DNA: TGTGCCAGCAGCCGACTGACAGGGGACAAAAACATTCAGTACTTC. Its protein product is CASSRLTGDKNIQYF.

This clonotype qualifies as medium-sized. This sequence joins TRBV12-3 or TRBV12-4 and TRBJ2-7; the match to TRBD2 covers 10 bases. CDR3 length: 14 residues. The trim removed 5 bases at V and 4 bases at J, leaving 5 bases unmatched. The CDR3 DNA reads TGTGCCAGCAGTACTAGCGGGGCGGGATACGAGCAGTACTTC. As protein: CASSTSGAGYEQYF.

Relative to its sample, this clonotype is large. The rearrangement links TRBV2 to TRBJ2-7; TRBD1 aligns across 11 bases. This CDR3 comprises 14 residues. J was trimmed by 4 bases and V by 7 bases; bases with no gene match: 6. The germline V gene has CDR1 SNHLY and CDR2 FYNNEI. CDR3: CASMGGQGGYEQYF. The CDR3 bases are TGTGCCAGCATGGGGGGACAGGGGGGATACGAGCAGTACTTC.

This chain connects TRBV9 to TRBJ2-6; 10 nucleotides agree with TRBD1. The V gene's germline CDR1 is SGDLS and CDR2 YYNGEE. CDR3 length: 17 amino acids. V lost 5 bases, J lost 2 bases, and 7 bases stayed unmatched. The CDR3 loop is CASSLGDRGAGANVLTF. The CDR3 DNA sequence: TGTGCCAGCAGTCTAGGGGACAGGGGTGCTGGGGCCAACGTCCTGACTTTC.

This clonotype is labeled as medium-sized (0.01 to 0.1%). This chain's CDR3 is CASSQGGTRGAEQYF. The DNA for the CDR3 is TGTGCCAGCAGCCAAGGGGGGACAAGGGGTGCCGAGCAGTACTTC. The chain combines TRBV3-1 with TRBJ2-7, with a weak D call TRBD1 (6 bases). CDR3 length: 15 amino acids. V was shortened by 1 base and J by 6 bases, with 16 bases between the two germline ends. CDR1 and CDR2 from the germline V gene are LGHDT and YNNKEL (reference sequence).

The gene calls are TRBV20-1 and TRBJ1-6; possibly TRBD1 for D (5 bases). This CDR3 is built from 16 residues. V gave up 6 bases and J gave up 4 bases, with 19 bases separating them. Germline-derived CDR1 and CDR2 are DFQATT and SNEGSKA (reference sequence). The CDR3 region has the DNA TGCAGTGCCCGGCGTCCCGGGACCGATTATAATTCACCCCTCCACTTT. This gives the protein CSARRPGTDYNSPLHF.

This clonotype turned up a few times. The chain couples TRBV6-1 to TRBJ2-5; TRBD1 might be the D (5 bases). With 7 bases removed from V and 0 bases from J, the gap between germline ends came to 9 bases. This CDR3 is 13 amino acids long. Germline CDR1 is MNHNS and CDR2 is SASEGT. This CDR3 reads CASTRQYQETQYF. DNA for the CDR3: TGTGCCAGCACCAGACAGTACCAAGAGACCCAGTACTTC.

Judged by abundance, this clonotype is large (0.1 to 1%). The chain couples TRBV15 to TRBJ1-5, with a tentative D call TRBD1 (5 bases). The CDR3 is 15 residues long. Trimming shortened V by 0 bases and J by 0 bases, and 6 bases separated the two germline ends. Germline V gene lookup returns CDR1 LNHNV and CDR2 YYDKDF (reference sequence). DNA of the CDR3: TGTGCCACCAGCAGAGAGGGGGGTAGCAATCAGCCCCAGCATTTT. This sequence encodes CATSREGGSNQPQHF.

Comments on this clonotype: It may be a read error: a sequence one base away is much more abundant. The V and J genes are TRBV19 and TRBJ2-7; 8 bases map to TRBD1. Trimming at V came to 3 bases and at J to 6 bases, leaving 4 bases not matched to a gene. This CDR3 spans 13 amino acids. Germline lookup yields CDR1 LNHDA and CDR2 SQIVND (reference sequence). The CDR3, as DNA: TGTGCCAGTAGTATTGACAGGGGCTGCGAGCAGTACTTC. Protein product: CASSIDRGCEQYF. Variable domain in full (rest from reference TRBV19 and TRBJ2-7): DGGITQSPKYLFRKEGQNVTLSCEQNLNHDAMYWYRQDPGQGLRLIYYSQIVNDFQKGDIAEGYSVSREKKESFPLTVTSAQKNPTAFYLCASSIDRGCEQYFGPGTRLTVT.

This chain connects TRBV20-1 to TRBJ2-2; D gene uncertain. Between the trimmed V and J ends, which lost 2 bases and 6 bases, there was a span of 16 bases. The CDR3 sequence is 15 residues long. Germline CDR1 and CDR2: DFQATT and SNEGSKA (reference sequence). The CDR3 region is CSARNWENRAGELFF. The CDR3 DNA is TGCAGTGCTAGAAATTGGGAAAATCGCGCCGGGGAGCTGTTTTTT.

The sample holds a few counts of this clonotype. V and J are TRBV6-2 or TRBV6-3 and TRBJ2-5, with D hard to call. Looked up from germline, CDR1 is MNHEY and CDR2 is SVGEGT. The V and J ends lost 6 bases and 5 bases respectively, with 13 bases between them. CDR3 length: 13 residues. For the CDR3, the DNA is TGTGCCAGCAGCCCCTTGTCACAGGAGACCCAGTACTTC. It yields the protein CASSPLSQETQYF.

As to this clonotype: A single base separates this from a much larger clone, so it may be a read error. The V and J genes are TRBV28 and TRBJ1-2; 7 nucleotides match TRBD1. Trimming took 9 bases from V and 5 from J; bases not matched to a gene: 21. The length of the CDR3 is 17 residues. Germline CDR1 reads MDHEN; CDR2 reads SYDVKM. The CDR3 reads CASGVTSHRGGWYGYTF. The CDR3 coding sequence is TGTGCCAGTGGGGTCACATCCCACAGGGGAGGGTGGTATGGCTACACCTTC.

V and J are TRBV3-1 and TRBJ2-1, with TRBD2 identical over 7 bases. The CDR3 length is 15 residues. Germline CDR1 is LGHDT and CDR2 is YNNKEL (reference sequence). Germline trimming cut 2 bases from V and 2 bases from J; bases unmatched to any gene: 3. CDR3 sequence reads: CASSQIGRTYNEQFF. CDR3 nucleotides: TGTGCCAGCAGCCAAATCGGGAGGACCTACAATGAGCAGTTCTTC.

This clonotype occurred a few times. This chain links TRBV10-3 with TRBJ2-7; D is possibly TRBD1 or TRBD2 (6 bases each). The CDR3 sequence is 16 residues long. The V gene lost 3 bases and the J gene lost 2 bases, with 17 bases spanning the gap. CDR1 is ENHRY, CDR2 SYGVKD, per germline. The chain's CDR3 is CAISEGHREEPYEQYF. Here the CDR3 DNA reads TGTGCCATCAGTGAAGGGCACAGGGAGGAGCCCTACGAGCAGTACTTC.

This sequence joins TRBV6-2 or TRBV6-3 and TRBJ2-7; D remains ambiguous. Trimming pared 8 bases from V and 1 base from J, leaving 9 bases between. This CDR3 has 12 amino acids. The germline V gene has CDR1 MNHEY and CDR2 SVGEGT. CDR3 sequence: CASDGQSYEQYF. The CDR3 DNA follows: TGTGCCAGCGACGGGCAATCCTACGAGCAGTACTTC.

The chain joins TRBV27 to TRBJ2-5; D uncertain. Germline assignment: CDR1 MNHEY and CDR2 SMNVEV (reference sequence). This CDR3 is built from 13 residues. V lost 4 bases and J lost 1, with 7 bases in between. The CDR3 sequence is CASSSPLQETQYF. The CDR3 DNA reads as TGTGCCAGCAGTTCGCCCCTCCAAGAGACCCAGTACTTC.

About this clonotype itself: With a much larger clone just one base away, this may be a read error. This chain uses TRBV5-6 with TRBJ2-7, with a possible D match to TRBD2 (7 bases). The CDR3 has 16 residues. The ends were cut back, 2 bases at V and 6 bases at J, with 21 bases in the middle. The germline V gene encodes CDR1 SGHDT and CDR2 YYEEEE. The CDR3 DNA follows: TGTGCCAGCAGCTTCGTCATGGACGGGGGGCGGGCCGAGCAGTACTTC. It is translated as CASSFVMDGGRAEQYF.